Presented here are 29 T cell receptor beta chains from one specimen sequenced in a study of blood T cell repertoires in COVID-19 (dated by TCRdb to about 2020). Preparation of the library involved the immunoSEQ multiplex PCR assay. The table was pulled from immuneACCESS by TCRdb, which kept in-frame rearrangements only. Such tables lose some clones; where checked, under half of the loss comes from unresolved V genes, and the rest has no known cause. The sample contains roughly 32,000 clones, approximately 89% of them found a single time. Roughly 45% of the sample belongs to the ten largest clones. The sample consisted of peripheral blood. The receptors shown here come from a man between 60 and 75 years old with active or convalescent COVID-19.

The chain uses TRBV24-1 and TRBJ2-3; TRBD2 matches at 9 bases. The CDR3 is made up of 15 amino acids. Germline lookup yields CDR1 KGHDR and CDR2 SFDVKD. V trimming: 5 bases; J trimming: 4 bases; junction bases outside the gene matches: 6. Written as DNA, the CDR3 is TGTGCCACCAGTGTGGCGGGGGGGCGATCAGATACGCAGTATTTT. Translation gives CATSVAGGRSDTQYF.

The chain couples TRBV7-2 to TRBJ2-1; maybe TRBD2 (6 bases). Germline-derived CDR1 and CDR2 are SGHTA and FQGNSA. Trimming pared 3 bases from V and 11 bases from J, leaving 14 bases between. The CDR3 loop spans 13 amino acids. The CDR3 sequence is CASSFGTVNKQFF. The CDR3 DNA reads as TGTGCCAGCAGCTTCGGGACTGTCAACAAGCAGTTCTTC.

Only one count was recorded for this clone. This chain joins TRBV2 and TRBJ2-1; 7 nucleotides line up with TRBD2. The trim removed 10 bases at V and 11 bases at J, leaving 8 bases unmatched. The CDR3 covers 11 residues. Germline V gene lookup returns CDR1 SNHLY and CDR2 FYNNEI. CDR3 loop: CAIRERGQQFF. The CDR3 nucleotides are TGTGCCATCCGCGAGCGGGGACAGCAGTTCTTC.

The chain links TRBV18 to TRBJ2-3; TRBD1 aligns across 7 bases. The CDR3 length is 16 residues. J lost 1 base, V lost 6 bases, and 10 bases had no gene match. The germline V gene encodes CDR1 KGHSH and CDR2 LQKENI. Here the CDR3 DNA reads TGTGCCAGCTCGCGCACAGGGGAGTGGGGCACAGATACGCAGTATTTT. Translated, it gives CASSRTGEWGTDTQYF.

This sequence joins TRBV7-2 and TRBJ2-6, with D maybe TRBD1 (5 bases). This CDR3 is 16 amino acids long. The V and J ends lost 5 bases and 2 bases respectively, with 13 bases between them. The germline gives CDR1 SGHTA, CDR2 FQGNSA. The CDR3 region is CASSPRRVAGANVLTF. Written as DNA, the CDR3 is TGTGCCAGCAGCCCCCGCAGGGTGGCTGGGGCCAACGTCCTGACTTTC.

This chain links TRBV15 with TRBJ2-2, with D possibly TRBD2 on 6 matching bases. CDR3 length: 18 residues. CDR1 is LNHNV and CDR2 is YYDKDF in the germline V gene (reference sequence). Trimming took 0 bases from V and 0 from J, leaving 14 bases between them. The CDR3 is CATSRDTSGSPNTGELFF. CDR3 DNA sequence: TGTGCCACCAGCAGAGATACTTCCGGGAGCCCGAACACCGGGGAGCTGTTTTTT.

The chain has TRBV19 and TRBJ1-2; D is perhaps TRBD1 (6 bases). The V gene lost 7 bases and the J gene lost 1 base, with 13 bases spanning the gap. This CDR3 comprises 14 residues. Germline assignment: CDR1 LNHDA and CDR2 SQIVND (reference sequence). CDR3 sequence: CASIGAGVNYGYTF. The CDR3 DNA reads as TGTGCCAGTATCGGAGCAGGGGTTAACTATGGCTACACCTTC.

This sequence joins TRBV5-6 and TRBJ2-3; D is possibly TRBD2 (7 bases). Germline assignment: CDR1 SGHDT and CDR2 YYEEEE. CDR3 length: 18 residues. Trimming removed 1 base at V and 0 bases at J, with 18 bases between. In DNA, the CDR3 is TGTGCCAGCAGCTTGATCGGGGGCGAGCGGGGTAGCACAGATACGCAGTATTTT. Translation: CASSLIGGERGSTDTQYF. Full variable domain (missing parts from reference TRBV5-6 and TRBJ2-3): DAGVTQSPTHLIKTRGQQVTLRCSPKSGHDTVSWYQQALGQGPQFIFQYYEEEERQRGNFPDRFSGHQFPNYSSELNVNALLLGDSALYLCASSLIGGERGSTDTQYFGPGTRLTVL.

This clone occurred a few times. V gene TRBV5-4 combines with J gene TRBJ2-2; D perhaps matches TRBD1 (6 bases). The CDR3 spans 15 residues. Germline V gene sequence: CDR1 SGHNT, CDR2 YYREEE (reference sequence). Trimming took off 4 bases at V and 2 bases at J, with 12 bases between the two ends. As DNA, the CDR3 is TGTGCCAGCAGCCTAAACAGGGCCAACACCGGGGAGCTGTTTTTT. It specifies CASSLNRANTGELFF.

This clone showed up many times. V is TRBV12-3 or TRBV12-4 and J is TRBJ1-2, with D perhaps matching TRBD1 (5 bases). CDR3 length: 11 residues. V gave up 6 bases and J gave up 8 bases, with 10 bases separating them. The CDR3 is CASSRTYGYTF. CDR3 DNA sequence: TGTGCCAGCAGCAGGACATACGGCTACACCTTC.

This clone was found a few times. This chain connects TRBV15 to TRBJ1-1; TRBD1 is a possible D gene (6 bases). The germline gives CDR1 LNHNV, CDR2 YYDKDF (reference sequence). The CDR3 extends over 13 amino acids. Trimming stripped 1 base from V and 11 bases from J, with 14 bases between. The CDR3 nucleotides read TGTGCCACCAGCAGAGCAGGGGTCGCAGGGGCTTTCTTT. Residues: CATSRAGVAGAFF.

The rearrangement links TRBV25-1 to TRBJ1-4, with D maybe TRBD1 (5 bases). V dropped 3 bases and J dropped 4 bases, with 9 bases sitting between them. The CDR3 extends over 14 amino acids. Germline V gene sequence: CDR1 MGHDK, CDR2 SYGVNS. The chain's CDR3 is CASSEGDFNEKLFF. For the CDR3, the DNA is TGTGCCAGCAGTGAGGGGGACTTTAATGAAAAACTGTTTTTT.

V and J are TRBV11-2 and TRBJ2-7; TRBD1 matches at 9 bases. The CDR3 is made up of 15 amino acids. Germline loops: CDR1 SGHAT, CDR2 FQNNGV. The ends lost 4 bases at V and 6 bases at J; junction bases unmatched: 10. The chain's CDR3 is CASSSLRDREREQYV. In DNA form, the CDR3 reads TGTGCCAGCAGCTCCCTTAGGGACAGGGAACGCGAGCAGTACGTC.

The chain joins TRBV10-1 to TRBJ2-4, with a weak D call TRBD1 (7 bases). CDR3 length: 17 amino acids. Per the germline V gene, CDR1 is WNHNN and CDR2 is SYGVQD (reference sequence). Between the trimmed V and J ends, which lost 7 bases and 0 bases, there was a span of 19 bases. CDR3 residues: CASIPQGGGIAKNIQYF. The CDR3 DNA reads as TGCGCCAGCATCCCCCAGGGGGGAGGAATAGCCAAAAACATTCAGTACTTC.

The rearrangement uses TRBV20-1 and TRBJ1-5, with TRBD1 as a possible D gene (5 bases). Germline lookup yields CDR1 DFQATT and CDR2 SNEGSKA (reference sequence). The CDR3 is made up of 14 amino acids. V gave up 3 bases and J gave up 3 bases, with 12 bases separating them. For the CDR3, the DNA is TGCAGTGCTAGTACGACAGTGATCAATCAGCCCCAGCATTTT. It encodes CSASTTVINQPQHF.

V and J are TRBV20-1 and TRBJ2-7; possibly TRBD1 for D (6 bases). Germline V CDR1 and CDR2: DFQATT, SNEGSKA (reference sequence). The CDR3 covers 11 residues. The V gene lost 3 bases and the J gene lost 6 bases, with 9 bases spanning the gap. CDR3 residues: CSARRGTEQYV. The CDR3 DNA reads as TGCAGTGCTAGGAGGGGGACCGAGCAGTACGTC.

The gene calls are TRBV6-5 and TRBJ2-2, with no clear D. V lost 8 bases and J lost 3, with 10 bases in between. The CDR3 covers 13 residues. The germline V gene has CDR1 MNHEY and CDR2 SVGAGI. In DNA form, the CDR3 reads TGTGCCAGCCATCTACCCGACACCGGGGAGCTGTTTTTT. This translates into CASHLPDTGELFF.

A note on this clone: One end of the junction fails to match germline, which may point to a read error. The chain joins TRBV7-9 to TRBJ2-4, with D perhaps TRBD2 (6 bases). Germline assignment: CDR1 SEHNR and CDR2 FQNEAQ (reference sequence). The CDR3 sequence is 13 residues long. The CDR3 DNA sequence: TGTGCCAGCAGCTTACGGGACTCCACCCCACGGGACTTC. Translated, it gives CASSLRDSTPRDF.

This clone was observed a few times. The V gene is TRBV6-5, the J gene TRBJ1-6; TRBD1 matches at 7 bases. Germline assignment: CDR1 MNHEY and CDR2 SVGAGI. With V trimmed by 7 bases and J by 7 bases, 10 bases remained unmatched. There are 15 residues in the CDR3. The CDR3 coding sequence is TGTGCCAGCACATCGACAGGGTCTTTAAATTCACCCCTCCACTTT. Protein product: CASTSTGSLNSPLHF.

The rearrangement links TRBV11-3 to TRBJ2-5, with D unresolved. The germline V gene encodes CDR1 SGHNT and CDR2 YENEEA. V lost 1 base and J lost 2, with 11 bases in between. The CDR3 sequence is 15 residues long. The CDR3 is CASSLVNSPQETQYF. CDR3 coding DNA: TGTGCCAGCAGCTTAGTAAACAGCCCTCAAGAGACCCAGTACTTC.

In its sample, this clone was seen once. The CDR3 DNA sequence: TGTGCCAGCAGTTTGGGGCGTTCACCCCTCCACTTT. Protein product: CASSLGRSPLHF. The chain uses TRBV2 and TRBJ1-6; tentatively, D is TRBD1 (5 bases). This CDR3 contains 12 residues. CDR1 is SNHLY, CDR2 FYNNEI, per germline. V was shortened by 5 bases and J by 9 bases, with 8 bases between the two germline ends. The complete variable domain, with remaining parts taken from reference TRBV2 and TRBJ1-6, reads EPEVTQTPSHQVTQMGQEVILRCVPISNHLYFYWYRQILGQKVEFLVSFYNNEISEKSEIFDDQFSVERPDGSNFTLKIRSTKLEDSAMYFCASSLGRSPLHFGNGTRLTVT.

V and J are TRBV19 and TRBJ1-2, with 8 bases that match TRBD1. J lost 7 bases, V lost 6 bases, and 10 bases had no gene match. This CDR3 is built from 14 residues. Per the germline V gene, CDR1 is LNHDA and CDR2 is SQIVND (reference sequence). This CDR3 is CASSRQDRASGYTF. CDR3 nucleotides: TGTGCCAGTAGCCGCCAGGACAGGGCGAGTGGCTACACCTTC.

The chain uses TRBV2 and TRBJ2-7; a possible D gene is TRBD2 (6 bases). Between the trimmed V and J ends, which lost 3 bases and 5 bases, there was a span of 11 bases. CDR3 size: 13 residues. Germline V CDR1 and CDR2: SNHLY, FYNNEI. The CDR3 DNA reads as TGTGCCAGCAGTGACTCAGCGGGCCACGAGCAGTACGTC. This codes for CASSDSAGHEQYV.

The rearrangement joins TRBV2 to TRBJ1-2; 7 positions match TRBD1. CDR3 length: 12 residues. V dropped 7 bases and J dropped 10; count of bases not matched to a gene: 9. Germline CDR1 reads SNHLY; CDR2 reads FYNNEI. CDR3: CASNPGQSDYTF. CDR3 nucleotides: TGTGCCAGCAACCCGGGACAGTCAGACTACACCTTC.

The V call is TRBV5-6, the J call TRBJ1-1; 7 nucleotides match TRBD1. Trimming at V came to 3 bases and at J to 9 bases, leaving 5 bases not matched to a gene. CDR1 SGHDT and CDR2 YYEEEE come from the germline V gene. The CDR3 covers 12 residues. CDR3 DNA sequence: TGTGCCAGCAGCTCTACAGGGGTCCAAGCTTTCTTT. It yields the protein CASSSTGVQAFF.

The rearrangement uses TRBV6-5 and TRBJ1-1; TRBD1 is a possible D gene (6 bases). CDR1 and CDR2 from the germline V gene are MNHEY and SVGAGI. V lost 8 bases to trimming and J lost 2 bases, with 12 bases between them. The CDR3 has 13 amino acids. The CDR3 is CASVRTDNTEAFF. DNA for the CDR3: TGTGCCAGCGTCCGGACAGACAACACTGAAGCTTTCTTT.

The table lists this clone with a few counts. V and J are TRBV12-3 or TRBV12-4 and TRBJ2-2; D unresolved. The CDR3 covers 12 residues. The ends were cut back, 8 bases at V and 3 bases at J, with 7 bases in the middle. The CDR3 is CASRVHTGELFF. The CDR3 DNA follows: TGTGCCAGCCGGGTCCACACCGGGGAGCTGTTTTTT.

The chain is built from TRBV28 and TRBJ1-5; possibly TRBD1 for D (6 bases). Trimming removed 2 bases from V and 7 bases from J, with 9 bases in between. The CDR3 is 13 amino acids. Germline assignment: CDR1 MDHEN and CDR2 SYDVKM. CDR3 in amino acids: CASSLQGRQPQHF. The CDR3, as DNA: TGTGCCAGCAGTTTACAGGGGAGACAGCCCCAGCATTTT.

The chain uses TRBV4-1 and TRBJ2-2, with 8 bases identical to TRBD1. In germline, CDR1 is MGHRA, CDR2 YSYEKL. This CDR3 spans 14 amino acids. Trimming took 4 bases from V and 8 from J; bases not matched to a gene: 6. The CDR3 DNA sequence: TGCGCCAGCAGCCCCTCAGGGGGCTGGGGGGAGCTGTTTTTT. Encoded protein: CASSPSGGWGELFF.